One sample yielded the 15 T cell receptor beta chains listed below, sequenced in a study of CD8+ T cells in alopecia areata. The sequencing template was cDNA reverse transcribed from extracted RNA. Method: immunoSEQ multiplex PCR; TCRdb's copy keeps in-frame clones and lacks some. The sample has 60,000 to 85,000 clones, around 66% seen once. Stated treatment: oral pan-JAK inhibitor, 5-10 mg twice daily. The specimen was CD8+ T cells sorted from blood, collected at week 24, from a patient treated with tofacitinib. These receptors were collected from a human donor with alopecia areata.

This chain links TRBV4-2 with TRBJ2-5; no reliable D call. CDR1 and CDR2 from the germline V gene are LGHNA and YNFKEQ. V lost 0 bases to trimming and J lost 0 bases, with 5 bases between them. This CDR3 is built from 14 residues. The CDR3: CASSQDRYQETQYF. The CDR3 nucleotides are TGTGCCAGCAGCCAAGACAGATACCAAGAGACCCAGTACTTC.

Only a few counts were recorded for this clone. The genes are TRBV2 and TRBJ2-1; 10 bases agree with TRBD2. The CDR3 extends over 15 amino acids. Germline V gives CDR1 SNHLY, CDR2 FYNNEI. The ends lost 4 bases at V and 3 bases at J; junction bases unmatched: 3. In DNA form, the CDR3 reads TGTGCCAGCAGTGGAGGACTAGCGGTCTACAATGAGCAGTTCTTC. Residues: CASSGGLAVYNEQFF.

This clone was seen only a few times. Written as DNA, the CDR3 is TGCGCCAGCAGCCAAGATAACAGGGACTCCGCCTACGAGCAGTACTTC. It codes for CASSQDNRDSAYEQYF. The chain employs TRBV4-3 and TRBJ2-7; D possibly uses TRBD1 or TRBD2 (6 bases each). V dropped 0 bases and J dropped 2 bases, with 14 bases sitting between them. This CDR3 contains 16 residues. Germline V gene sequence: CDR1 LGHNA, CDR2 YSLEER.

The rearrangement uses TRBV2 and TRBJ1-3; D is undetermined. The germline V gene has CDR1 SNHLY and CDR2 FYNNEI. Trimming removed 1 base from V and 4 bases from J, with 17 bases in between. The CDR3 consists of 17 residues. CDR3 in amino acids: CASSEDWGIVSGNTIYF. DNA of the CDR3: TGTGCCAGCAGTGAAGATTGGGGAATAGTATCCGGAAACACCATATATTTT.

This clone has only a few counts. The rearrangement joins TRBV19 to TRBJ2-1; 10 positions match TRBD2. CDR1 LNHDA and CDR2 SQIVND come from the germline V gene (reference sequence). The CDR3 runs to 15 residues. The junction had 3 bases not matched to a gene; V was cut back by 3 bases and J by 4 bases. This CDR3 reads CASSIGLADYNEQFF. The CDR3 nucleotides read TGTGCCAGTAGTATTGGACTAGCGGATTACAATGAGCAGTTCTTC.

In nucleotides, the CDR3 is TGTGCCATCAGTGATCGTACTAGCGGGGGGGGCACAGATACGCAGTATTTT. Encoded protein: CAISDRTSGGGTDTQYF. The chain is built from TRBV10-3 and TRBJ2-3; the match to TRBD2 covers 13 bases. Germline V lookup: CDR1 ENHRY, CDR2 SYGVKD. The CDR3 loop spans 17 amino acids. The J segment lost 1 base and the V segment lost 3 bases, leaving 4 bases of the junction unmatched.

Worth noting for this clone: The same CDR3 also results from other DNA sequences found in this sample. The gene calls are TRBV19 and TRBJ2-2; no firm D call. V was clipped by 1 base and J by 1 base, with 4 bases between them. Germline V gene sequence: CDR1 LNHDA, CDR2 SQIVND (reference sequence). The CDR3 runs 14 residues. The CDR3: CASSIVGNTGELFF. The CDR3 bases are TGTGCCAGTAGTATAGTTGGGAACACCGGGGAGCTGTTTTTT.

This clone was seen more than once but under ten times. The chain is built from TRBV6-4 and TRBJ2-3, with TRBD1 matching 9 bases. V shed 4 bases, J shed 2 bases, and the junction held 1 base outside the gene matches. The germline V gene has CDR1 MRHNA and CDR2 SNTAGT. There are 14 residues in the CDR3. CDR3 nucleotides: TGTGCCAGCAGTGGGGACAGGGACACAGATACGCAGTATTTT. Translated, it gives CASSGDRDTDTQYF.

V gene TRBV28 combines with J gene TRBJ2-3; 8 bases line up with TRBD2. The CDR3 totals 17 residues. V gave up 2 bases and J gave up 4 bases; unmatched junction bases: 11. Germline V lookup: CDR1 MDHEN, CDR2 SYDVKM. The CDR3 here is CASSLLSAGGGADTQYF. For the CDR3, the DNA is TGTGCCAGCAGTTTACTCTCTGCGGGAGGCGGGGCAGATACGCAGTATTTT.

The J gene is TRBJ2-1, the V gene TRBV6-5; D is possibly TRBD1 or TRBD2 (5 bases each). Trimming left V 4 bases short and J 10 bases short, with 17 bases between. CDR3 length: 14 amino acids. CDR1 is MNHEY and CDR2 is SVGAGI in the germline V gene. CDR3 DNA: TGTGCCAGCAGTTCGGGGCAGACTTCGGACGAGCAGTTCTTC. Translation gives CASSSGQTSDEQFF.

The chain joins TRBV6-4 to TRBJ1-4, with D maybe TRBD1 (6 bases). Germline CDR1 and CDR2: MRHNA and SNTAGT. The CDR3 totals 14 residues. Trimming removed 3 bases from V and 5 bases from J, with 10 bases in between. This CDR3 is CASSEDSSNEKLFF. As DNA, the CDR3 is TGTGCCAGCAGTGAGGACAGTTCCAATGAAAAACTGTTTTTT.

The CDR3 DNA reads as TGTGCCAGCAGTTCCATTGCGGGGCATTCCTACGAGCAGTACTTC. It is translated as CASSSIAGHSYEQYF. The rearrangement joins TRBV6-6 to TRBJ2-7, with D possibly TRBD2 on 6 matching bases. Trimming shortened V by 4 bases and J by 1 base, and 14 bases separated the two germline ends. Looked up from germline, CDR1 is MNHNY and CDR2 is SVGAGI (reference sequence). The CDR3 loop spans 15 amino acids.

This clone has just a few counts. The chain employs TRBV7-8 and TRBJ2-1, with D perhaps TRBD2 (6 bases). Germline V gene data show CDR1 as SGHVS and CDR2 as FQNEAQ. The CDR3 has 13 residues. Trimming pared 5 bases from V and 8 bases from J, leaving 13 bases between. The CDR3 loop is CASSPGTPDEQFF. The DNA of the CDR3 is TGTGCCAGCAGCCCGGGGACTCCGGATGAGCAGTTCTTC.

This chain uses TRBV5-1 with TRBJ1-2, with D unresolved. The CDR3 is 16 amino acids. Germline V gives CDR1 SGHRS, CDR2 YFSETQ. V was clipped by 1 base and J by 0 bases, with 13 bases between them. The CDR3 protein is CASSLRVGYPNYGYTF. The DNA for the CDR3 is TGCGCCAGCAGCTTGAGGGTCGGGTACCCTAACTATGGCTACACCTTC.

This clone was seen a handful of times. The gene calls are TRBV19 and TRBJ1-1; no clear D gene. The CDR3 loop spans 14 amino acids. The germline gives CDR1 LNHDA, CDR2 SQIVND (reference sequence). The ends were cut back, 6 bases at V and 2 bases at J, with 13 bases in the middle. The CDR3 protein is CASRIGPANTEAFF. The CDR3 DNA sequence: TGTGCCAGTAGGATTGGACCTGCCAACACTGAAGCTTTCTTT.